This is a list of T cell receptor beta chains from one sample in a study of blood T cell repertoires in COVID-19. TCRdb keeps only in-frame clones here, not all; method: immunoSEQ multiplex PCR. The sample has some 130,000 clones, around three quarters seen once. Sequenced sample: peripheral blood. These receptors originate from a man aged 80 or over with acute or convalescent COVID-19. CDR3s include the opening cysteine and the closing phenylalanine or tryptophan. The D gene is left open where the match is weak. A clone size is listed for some rows: how often the clone was seen (once, few, many), or a class if it is expanded.

DNA: TGTGCCAGCAGCTCCCAGGGTCTGGACGAGCAGTACTTC; CDR3: CASSSQGLDEQYF; J: TRBJ2-7; length: 13; D: -; V: TRBV7-2; size: once
DNA: TGTGCCACCAGCCCAACAGGGTTCGGAGAGACCCAGTACTTC; CDR3: CATSPTGFGETQYF; J: TRBJ2-5; length: 14; D: -; V: TRBV24-1; size: -
DNA: TGTGCCACCAGGCGCGGTGAACTAGCCAAAAACATTCAGTACTTC; CDR3: CATRRGELAKNIQYF; J: TRBJ2-4; length: 15; D: -; V: TRBV24-1; size: few
DNA: TGTGCCAGCAGGATAGGGACAGGTGGCTATGGCTACACCTTC; CDR3: CASRIGTGGYGYTF; J: TRBJ1-2; length: 14; D: TRBD1; V: TRBV6-5; size: -
DNA: TGTGCCAGCAGCTTACGAGGGAACGCGAACACCGGGGAGCTGTTTTTT; CDR3: CASSLRGNANTGELFF; J: TRBJ2-2; length: 16; D: -; V: TRBV7-8; size: many
DNA: TGTGCCAGCAGTTCCACGAGGAGTTCACCCCTCCACTTT; CDR3: CASSSTRSSPLHF; J: TRBJ1-6; length: 13; D: -; V: TRBV12-3/TRBV12-4; size: few
DNA: TGTGCCAGCAGCACATATGCGAACACTGAAGCTTTCTTT; CDR3: CASSTYANTEAFF; J: TRBJ1-1; length: 13; D: -; V: TRBV27; size: once
DNA: TGTGCCAGCAGTGATAACACGGGTAGGGAAAAACTGTTTTTT; CDR3: CASSDNTGREKLFF; J: TRBJ1-4; length: 14; D: -; V: TRBV2; size: -
DNA: TGCGCCAGCAGTCGGGAATCTAATAATTCACCCCTCCACTTT; CDR3: CASSRESNNSPLHF; J: TRBJ1-6; length: 14; D: -; V: TRBV5-1; size: -
DNA: TGTGCCAGCAGCTTGGAACTACATCAGCCCCAGCATTTT; CDR3: CASSLELHQPQHF; J: TRBJ1-5; length: 13; D: -; V: TRBV5-4; size: -
DNA: TGTGCCAGCAGCCAAACCCTGACAGGGAGTAATGAGCAGTTCTTC; CDR3: CASSQTLTGSNEQFF; J: TRBJ2-1; length: 15; D: TRBD1; V: TRBV6-2/TRBV6-3; size: -
DNA: TGTGCCAGCTCCCCCGGGAAGGGGGCGGCCTCCTACGAGCAGTACTTC; CDR3: CASSPGKGAASYEQYF; J: TRBJ2-7; length: 16; D: TRBD1; V: TRBV18; size: -
DNA: TGTGCCAGCACCGGACAGGGCTGGGGGGAGCTGTTTTTT; CDR3: CASTGQGWGELFF; J: TRBJ2-2; length: 13; D: TRBD1; V: TRBV2; size: -
DNA: TGTGCCAGCAGCTTGGCAGGGGACAACACTGAAGCTTTCTTT; CDR3: CASSLAGDNTEAFF; J: TRBJ1-1; length: 14; D: -; V: TRBV5-5; size: -
DNA: TGTGCCAGCAGTCTGGGCGGGGCGGGATCACCCCTCCACTTT; CDR3: CASSLGGAGSPLHF; J: TRBJ1-6; length: 14; D: -; V: TRBV28; size: -
DNA: TGTGCCACCAGTGACCCCCGAGGAGGTGGTGATGATGGCTACACCTTC; CDR3: CATSDPRGGGDDGYTF; J: TRBJ1-2; length: 16; D: -; V: TRBV24-1; size: -
DNA: TGTGCCAGCAGCCACGAAGGGGGGGCAGATACGCAGTATTTT; CDR3: CASSHEGGADTQYF; J: TRBJ2-3; length: 14; D: -; V: TRBV11-3; size: -
DNA: TGCAGCGTTGAGTCGGGGTTTGTCTCCTACAATGAGCAGTTCTTC; CDR3: CSVESGFVSYNEQFF; J: TRBJ2-1; length: 15; D: -; V: TRBV29-1; size: -
DNA: TGTGCCAGCAGCGCGTCCCGGGACAGGGGTTCGTCCTACAATGAGCAGTTCTTC; CDR3: CASSASRDRGSSYNEQFF; J: TRBJ2-1; length: 18; D: TRBD1; V: TRBV5-4; size: once
DNA: TGTGCCAGCAGCATACAGGGTGGGGGTGTGGGCACTGAAGCTTTCTTT; CDR3: CASSIQGGGVGTEAFF; J: TRBJ1-1; length: 16; D: -; V: TRBV9; size: -
DNA: TGCGCCAGCAGCCTCCGACGGGGGGAAAGCTCCTACAATGAGCAGTTCTTC; CDR3: CASSLRRGESSYNEQFF; J: TRBJ2-1; length: 17; D: TRBD2; V: TRBV5-1; size: -
DNA: TGTGCCACACAGGGGGCAGGTGACACCGGGGAGCTGTTTTTT; CDR3: CATQGAGDTGELFF; J: TRBJ2-2; length: 14; D: TRBD1; V: TRBV6-6; size: -
DNA: TGTGCCAGCAGCTTAGCTCAGGGAATGGGCCAGCCCCAGCATTTT; CDR3: CASSLAQGMGQPQHF; J: TRBJ1-5; length: 15; D: -; V: TRBV7-2; size: -
DNA: TGCGCCAGCAGCCAAGATGCAGGTCAGCCCCAGCATTTT; CDR3: CASSQDAGQPQHF; J: TRBJ1-5; length: 13; D: -; V: TRBV4-3; size: -
DNA: TGTGCCAGCAGCTTAGGCAGGGGGCGGAATTCACCCCTCCACTTT; CDR3: CASSLGRGRNSPLHF; J: TRBJ1-6; length: 15; D: TRBD1; V: TRBV7-2; size: -
DNA: TGTGCCAGCAAACTTCTATGGACAGGGATAAGTACAGAACTGTTTTTT; CDR3: CASKLLWTGISTELFF; J: TRBJ1-4; length: 16; D: TRBD1; V: TRBV2; size: -
DNA: TGTGCCAGTAGACACTCTGGAAACACCATATATTTT; CDR3: CASRHSGNTIYF; J: TRBJ1-3; length: 12; D: -; V: TRBV19; size: -
DNA: TGTGCCAGCAGCTTAGAGGGGGCCCGCATGAACACTGAAGCTTTCTTT; CDR3: CASSLEGARMNTEAFF; J: TRBJ1-1; length: 16; D: TRBD1; V: TRBV7-2; size: -
DNA: TGCGCCAGCAGCGCCGGGACAGGGGACACCGGGGAGCTGTTTTTT; CDR3: CASSAGTGDTGELFF; J: TRBJ2-2; length: 15; D: TRBD1; V: TRBV5-1; size: -
DNA: TGTGCCAGCAGCAGGATTACAGGCTACGAGCAGTACTTC; CDR3: CASSRITGYEQYF; J: TRBJ2-7; length: 13; D: -; V: TRBV7-9; size: -
DNA: TGTGCCAGCAGTTTATCCAGGGGGCGTAGCAACTATGGCTACACCTTC; CDR3: CASSLSRGRSNYGYTF; J: TRBJ1-2; length: 16; D: TRBD1; V: TRBV28; size: -